The T cell receptor (beta chain) described here comes from a study of blood T cell repertoires in COVID-19. After removal of 3 bases from V and 7 bases from J, the junction contained 6 bases not matched to a gene. Germline V gene sequence: CDR1 SGDLS, CDR2 YYNGEE. The CDR3 extends over 16 amino acids. Methods used by the authors: Estimated nucleated cell counts came from reference gene primer amplification. The table came from immunoSEQ multiplex PCR; TCRdb's copy has only in-frame clones and leaves some out. That table gives V, J and clone size, and the DNA gave D and trimming. The sample consists of some 120,000 clones, 90% of them appearing once.

Sequencing was done on a sample of peripheral blood. The genes are TRBV9 and TRBJ2-3; TRBD2 matches at 15 bases. The origin of this receptor is a man aged 45 to 65 with active COVID-19. The CDR3 is CASSGGTSGGTYTQYF. The CDR3 DNA reads as TGTGCCAGCAGCGGAGGGACTAGCGGGGGGACCTATACGCAGTATTTT.